This TCR beta chain stems from a study of beta chain features in type 1 diabetes. At the level of the study: Healthy donors, compared against patients, showed similar age, gender and cell yields. Examination spanned fewer than 140,000,000 sorted cells from all samples.

The whole isolated RNA underwent reverse transcription, so sequencing captured expressed TCRB transcripts. An average approximately 3.3 million reads came from naive, central memory and regulatory T cell samples. Produced via immunoSEQ multiplex PCR; TCRdb's table is partial and in-frame only. Of about 400,000 clones listed, around 12% were seen once; the top ten hold around 0.0099%. Points on this clone: Its antigen remains unknown.

General study points: Type 1 diabetes patients showed a moderate but significant shortening of TCRB CDR3s in all four CD4+ subsets. Fewer insertions but more deletions were seen at VDJ junctions in type 1 diabetes patients.

The V gene's germline CDR1 is MNHEY and CDR2 SVGAGI. The CDR3 sequence is 14 residues long. V was trimmed by 6 bases and J by 1 base, leaving 10 bases between them. The chain links TRBV6-5 to TRBJ2-1, with D uncertain. The TCR was taken from a woman under 30 with type 1 diabetes. The sequenced material came from naive CD4+ T cells from blood. CDR3 sequence reads: CASRYGESYNEQFF. The CDR3 DNA follows: TGTGCCAGCAGATACGGAGAGTCCTACAATGAGCAGTTCTTC.